A single sample is the source of the 22 T cell receptor beta chains below, sequenced in a study of shared clonotypes between healthy human individuals. Measured with immunoSEQ multiplex PCR; TCRdb has only the in-frame clones, and not every one. Of over a million clones listed, 75% are singletons. The sequencing sample was made of memory CD4+ T cells sorted from blood. Subset indicated: CD45RA-negative fraction. All receptors come from a man between 18 and 35 years old in good health.

This chain uses TRBV6-5 with TRBJ1-1; possibly TRBD1 for D (6 bases). This CDR3 is 15 amino acids long. The V end lost 0 bases, the J end lost 1 base, and 9 bases lay between the germline ends. The germline V gene encodes CDR1 MNHEY and CDR2 SVGAGI. CDR3 nucleotide sequence: TGTGCCAGCAGTTACTCCGGACAGAGGAACACTGAAGCTTTCTTT. This translates into CASSYSGQRNTEAFF.

Written as DNA, the CDR3 is TGTGCCAGCAGCTTGTTTTCAGGATTCCCTATAGAGGCCCTCCACTTT. Translated, it gives CASSLFSGFPIEALHF. V usage is TRBV5-5 and J usage is TRBJ1-6; no firm D call. This CDR3 spans 16 amino acids. Germline V CDR1 and CDR2: SGHKS, YYEKEE (reference sequence). Trimming removed 1 base at V and 14 bases at J, with 22 bases between.

This clone was recorded only once. This chain links TRBV7-8 with TRBJ2-3, with D perhaps TRBD1 (7 bases). Germline V lookup: CDR1 SGHVS, CDR2 FQNEAQ. V lost 1 base and J lost 3, with 17 bases in between. The CDR3 is made up of 17 amino acids. The CDR3 DNA sequence: TGTGCCAGCAGCTTAGTTTGGGTGGAGGGGGCGACAGATACGCAGTATTTT. Translating it yields CASSLVWVEGATDTQYF. Full variable domain (rest looked up from reference TRBV7-8 and TRBJ2-3): GAGVSQSPRYKVAKRGQDVALRCDPISGHVSLFWYQQALGQGPEFLTYFQNEAQLDKSGLPSDRFFAERPEGSVSTLKIQRTQQEDSAVYLCASSLVWVEGATDTQYFGPGTRLTVL.

The chain has TRBV6-4 and TRBJ2-7; D is unclear. Germline V gene data show CDR1 as MRHNA and CDR2 as SNTAGT. CDR3 length: 17 residues. V gave up 1 base and J gave up 5 bases, with 21 bases separating them. CDR3 DNA: TGTGCCAGCAGTGACTTGGGTTCGGGTGGGCATGGTGACGAGCAGTACTTC. Protein product: CASSDLGSGGHGDEQYF.

The chain uses TRBV30 and TRBJ1-2; maybe TRBD1 (6 bases). In germline, CDR1 is GTSNPN, CDR2 SVGIG (reference sequence). V lost 4 bases and J lost 4, with 10 bases in between. The CDR3 covers 12 residues. The CDR3 reads CAWTEQGYGYTF. The CDR3 DNA reads as TGTGCCTGGACTGAACAGGGCTATGGCTACACCTTC.

The chain employs TRBV6-6 and TRBJ1-1; D is unclear. The CDR3 is 13 amino acids. The ends were cut back, 7 bases at V and 0 bases at J, with 9 bases in the middle. The germline V gene has CDR1 MNHNY and CDR2 SVGAGI (reference sequence). The CDR3 nucleotides read TGTGCCAGCATCGAAAGGCTGAACACTGAAGCTTTCTTT. This encodes CASIERLNTEAFF.

This chain connects TRBV4-1 to TRBJ2-5; D gene uncertain. The CDR3 sequence is 14 residues long. The germline V and J ends were trimmed by 3 bases and 7 bases, with 15 bases remaining between them. CDR1 is MGHRA and CDR2 is YSYEKL in the germline V gene. The CDR3 sequence is CASSHSQLHGTQYF. CDR3 nucleotides: TGCGCCAGCAGCCATTCCCAGCTCCATGGGACCCAGTACTTC.

The V gene is TRBV18, the J gene TRBJ1-1; D gene unclear. CDR1 and CDR2 from the germline V gene are KGHSH and LQKENI. There are 13 residues in the CDR3. The V gene lost 6 bases and the J gene lost 11 bases, with 19 bases spanning the gap. The CDR3 nucleotides read TGTGCCAGCTCCCGCGATACGGGGTACGAGGCTTTCTTT. Protein: CASSRDTGYEAFF.

The rearrangement joins TRBV2 to TRBJ1-1; D perhaps matches TRBD1 (5 bases). V lost 9 bases to trimming and J lost 9 bases, with 17 bases between them. Germline CDR1 and CDR2: SNHLY and FYNNEI. CDR3 length: 12 amino acids. The CDR3, as DNA: TGTGCCAGGATTGAGGGGCGCGAGAAAGCTTTCTTT. Protein: CARIEGREKAFF.

The chain uses TRBV5-6 and TRBJ1-2, with 8 bases matching TRBD1. V lost 0 bases to trimming and J lost 6 bases; unmatched junction nucleotides: 10. The CDR3 consists of 16 residues. Germline lookup yields CDR1 SGHDT and CDR2 YYEEEE. The CDR3 DNA is TGTGCCAGCAGCTTGGTATCAGGGGGCGGACAAGATGGCTACACCTTC. Amino acid sequence: CASSLVSGGGQDGYTF.

Only a few counts were recorded for this clone. V gene TRBV10-1 combines with J gene TRBJ2-1; 7 positions agree with TRBD1. Trimming at V came to 4 bases and at J to 6 bases, leaving 6 bases not matched to a gene. CDR3 size: 14 residues. Germline CDR1 and CDR2: WNHNN and SYGVQD (reference sequence). CDR3 bases: TGCGCCAGCAGTGCGGGACAGAGCACCAATGAGCAGTTCTTC. This codes for CASSAGQSTNEQFF.

This clone was seen just once. The rearrangement joins TRBV19 to TRBJ2-3; TRBD1 matches 7 bases. J was trimmed by 4 bases and V by 4 bases; bases with no gene match: 11. The CDR3 contains 16 residues. CDR1 LNHDA and CDR2 SQIVND come from the germline V gene (reference sequence). CDR3 DNA: TGTGCCAGTAGTAGGACAGGCTCGGGAAAGGCAGATACGCAGTATTTT. Translating it yields CASSRTGSGKADTQYF.

The genes are TRBV2 and TRBJ2-7; D might be TRBD1 or TRBD2, each matching 5 bases. From germline, CDR1 is SNHLY and CDR2 FYNNEI. V was cut by 6 bases and J by 1 base, with 22 bases left in between. The CDR3 sequence is 17 residues long. The CDR3 is CASSAGEGRAHSYEQYF. As DNA, the CDR3 is TGTGCCAGCAGCGCCGGCGAGGGGCGGGCGCATTCCTACGAGCAGTACTTC.

The chain recombines TRBV2 with TRBJ1-5; 7 bases are shared with TRBD1. J lost 2 bases, V lost 3 bases, and 10 bases had no gene match. Looked up from germline, CDR1 is SNHLY and CDR2 is FYNNEI. The CDR3 has 17 residues. The CDR3 is CASSDLGGKRGNQPQHF. CDR3 nucleotides: TGTGCCAGCAGTGATCTAGGGGGCAAGAGGGGCAATCAGCCCCAGCATTTT.

The rearrangement links TRBV14 to TRBJ2-7, with D perhaps matching TRBD2 (6 bases). Germline lookup yields CDR1 SGHDN and CDR2 FVKESK. V was shortened by 4 bases and J by 2 bases, with 18 bases between the two germline ends. The length of the CDR3 is 16 residues. The CDR3 region is CASSRSGGKATYEQYF. DNA of the CDR3: TGTGCCAGCAGCCGCTCGGGCGGGAAGGCGACCTACGAGCAGTACTTC.

The chain uses TRBV30 and TRBJ2-3; no clear D. The CDR3 contains 15 residues. Germline V gives CDR1 GTSNPN, CDR2 SVGIG (reference sequence). The V gene lost 0 bases and the J gene lost 4 bases, with 14 bases spanning the gap. CDR3 coding DNA: TGTGCCTGGAGTGTCCGGCGGACCACCTCAGATACGCAGTATTTT. It yields the protein CAWSVRRTTSDTQYF.

This chain connects TRBV2 to TRBJ2-5; 9 nucleotides agree with TRBD2. CDR1 is SNHLY and CDR2 is FYNNEI in the germline V gene. V was pared by 2 bases and J by 0 bases, with 7 bases of the junction left unmatched. The CDR3 has 17 amino acids. The CDR3 loop is CASSEFPAGGYQETQYF. CDR3 DNA sequence: TGTGCCAGCAGTGAATTTCCAGCGGGGGGTTACCAAGAGACCCAGTACTTC.

The chain uses TRBV5-1 and TRBJ2-7; D may be TRBD2 (6 bases). Germline V gives CDR1 SGHRS, CDR2 YFSETQ. Trimming shortened V by 4 bases and J by 6 bases, and 23 bases separated the two germline ends. CDR3 length: 16 amino acids. The DNA for the CDR3 is TGCGCCAGCAGCCTGGTCTACCAGACTAGTTTGCGCGAGCAGTACTTC. The encoded protein is CASSLVYQTSLREQYF. Combining the CDR3 with reference TRBV5-1 and TRBJ2-7 gives the whole variable domain KAGVTQTPRYLIKTRGQQVTLSCSPISGHRSVSWYQQTPGQGLQFLFEYFSETQRNKGNFPGRFSGRQFSNSRSEMNVSTLELGDSALYLCASSLVYQTSLREQYFGPGTRLTVT.

This clone came up many times. This chain uses TRBV30 with TRBJ2-2, with TRBD2 as a possible D gene (5 bases). The CDR3 runs 12 residues. The V gene lost 0 bases and the J gene lost 7 bases, with 6 bases spanning the gap. The V gene's germline CDR1 is GTSNPN and CDR2 SVGIG (reference sequence). The CDR3 sequence is CAWSVRGGELFF. DNA for the CDR3: TGTGCCTGGAGTGTACGGGGCGGGGAGCTGTTTTTT.

This clone was found once. This chain connects TRBV5-1 to TRBJ2-7; 9 bases map to TRBD1. CDR1 and CDR2 from the germline V gene are SGHRS and YFSETQ. Trimming took 4 bases from V and 6 from J; bases not matched to a gene: 5. The CDR3 is 13 residues long. CDR3 nucleotides: TGCGCCAGCAGCCAGGACAGGGGAGGCGAGCAGTACTTC. Protein: CASSQDRGGEQYF.

The J gene is TRBJ2-5, the V gene TRBV2; TRBD1 or TRBD2 may be the D gene (6 bases each). The CDR3 consists of 14 residues. V was shortened by 2 bases and J by 3 bases, with 10 bases between the two germline ends. Germline assignment: CDR1 SNHLY and CDR2 FYNNEI. The CDR3 DNA reads TGTGCCAGCAGTGAAAGGGGGGCCAAAGAGACCCAGTACTTC. Translated: CASSERGAKETQYF.

This clone was seen repeatedly, ten times or more. The rearrangement uses TRBV10-3 and TRBJ1-2; D remains unclear. CDR3 size: 11 residues. V lost 3 bases and J lost 8, with 7 bases in between. Germline values: CDR1 ENHRY, CDR2 SYGVKD. Here the CDR3 reads CAISDPEGYTF. CDR3 sequence (DNA): TGTGCCATCAGTGACCCGGAGGGCTACACCTTC.